This T cell receptor (beta chain) was captured in a study of T cells in Graves' hyperthyroidism and ophthalmopathy. CDR3 length equals 12 residues. Germline V gene sequence: CDR1 SGHTA, CDR2 FQGNSA. Deletions cut 0 bases from V and 9 bases from J, with 8 bases between. Any patient presenting with uncontrolled infection, other autoimmune disease, pregnancy or lactation was left out. The investigators amplified TCR beta CDR3 regions from RNA transcripts. HTBI primers drove first-round RT-PCR of the TCR CDR3. TCRdb analysed the multiplex PCR reads with MiXCR anew, one entry per CDR3 protein. Of about 200,000 distinct CDR3 sequences listed, about 18% are singletons.

This receptor was taken from a middle-aged man with Graves' hyperthyroidism. The sample consisted of blood. The rearrangement joins TRBV7-2 to TRBJ2-5, with a tentative D call TRBD1 (6 bases). CDR3 region: CASSLAQGPQYF. The DNA of the CDR3 is TGTGCCAGCAGCTTAGCCCAGGGGCCCCAGTACTTC.